Listed below are T cell receptor beta chains from one sample, sequenced in a study of shared clonotypes between healthy human individuals. TCRdb's copy holds only in-frame clones and misses some; the assay was immunoSEQ multiplex PCR. The sample has a few million clones, under 97% seen once. What was sequenced was naive CD4+ T cells sorted from blood. Receptor source: a young man in good health. Each CDR3 is given with its conserved first and last residue. D genes are given only for firm matches. Clone size is given for some rows only: seen once, a few or many times, or a class if the clone is expanded.

d_gene | abundance | j_gene | v_gene | CDR3aa | CDR3nt
TRBD1 | . | TRBJ1-2 | TRBV5-6 | CASSLGGQFYGYTF | TGTGCCAGCAGCTTGGGGGGACAGTTCTATGGCTACACCTTC
. | . | TRBJ2-5 | TRBV11-2 | CASSLGFETQYF | TGTGCCAGCAGCTTAGGTTTCGAGACCCAGTACTTC
. | . | TRBJ2-7 | TRBV7-2 | CASSLAVYEQYF | TGTGCCAGCAGCTTAGCGGTCTACGAGCAGTACTTC
. | . | TRBJ2-3 | TRBV5-4 | CASSDSSADTQYF | TGTGCCAGCAGCGACAGCTCAGCAGATACGCAGTATTTT
TRBD2 | . | TRBJ2-7 | TRBV6-1 | CASSARGGKSYEQYF | TGTGCCAGCAGCGCCCGCGGGGGTAAGTCCTACGAGCAGTACTTC
. | . | TRBJ2-1 | TRBV5-1 | CASSLPSGAHNEQFF | TGCGCCAGCAGCTTGCCCAGCGGAGCCCACAATGAGCAGTTCTTC
. | . | TRBJ2-2 | TRBV7-8 | CASSLAPGGHTGELFF | TGTGCCAGCAGCTTAGCCCCCGGGGGTCACACCGGGGAGCTGTTTTTT
TRBD2 | . | TRBJ2-1 | TRBV7-9 | CASNPGGLAGYDEQFF | TGTGCCAGCAACCCCGGAGGGCTAGCGGGATACGATGAGCAGTTCTTC
. | . | TRBJ1-2 | TRBV7-9 | CASTPRTRGYGYTF | TGTGCCAGCACCCCCAGAACACGGGGCTATGGCTACACCTTC
. | . | TRBJ2-5 | TRBV5-6 | CASQKWGVFQETQYF | TGTGCCAGCCAAAAGTGGGGGGTGTTCCAAGAGACCCAGTACTTC
. | . | TRBJ2-2 | TRBV4-3 | CASSQAGGQLNTGELFF | TGCGCCAGCAGCCAAGCAGGGGGGCAGTTGAACACCGGGGAGCTGTTTTTT
TRBD1 | . | TRBJ2-7 | TRBV6-1 | CASSYNRGPYEQYF | TGTGCCAGCAGTTATAACAGGGGCCCCTACGAGCAGTACTTC
. | once | TRBJ1-1 | TRBV28 | CASSPRPPMNTEAFF | TGTGCCAGCAGTCCCCGCCCACCCATGAACACTGAAGCTTTCTTT
. | . | TRBJ2-3 | TRBV10-3 | CAISAEGTTDTQYF | TGTGCCATCAGTGCAGAAGGGACCACAGATACGCAGTATTTT
. | few | TRBJ1-2 | TRBV10-3 | CAISDQGPLGYTF | TGTGCCATCAGTGACCAGGGCCCCTTGGGCTACACCTTC
. | . | TRBJ2-7 | TRBV11-2 | CASSSTGGIYEQYF | TGTGCCAGCAGCTCTACTGGAGGGATCTACGAGCAGTACTTC
. | few | TRBJ1-5 | TRBV30 | CAWSSGPNQPQHF | TGTGCCTGGAGTTCAGGGCCTAATCAGCCCCAGCATTTT
TRBD1 | . | TRBJ1-5 | TRBV5-1 | CASSTDRDQPQHF | TGCGCCAGCAGCACGGACAGGGACCAGCCCCAGCATTTT
. | . | TRBJ2-4 | TRBV27 | CASSLLSGRLGDIQYF | TGTGCCAGCAGTTTATTATCAGGGAGATTAGGAGACATTCAGTACTTC
TRBD1 | . | TRBJ1-1 | TRBV9 | CASSVEVTGKTEAFF | TGTGCCAGCAGCGTAGAAGTGACAGGGAAGACTGAAGCTTTCTTT
. | . | TRBJ2-7 | TRBV30 | CAWSGKGIDGQYF | TGTGCCTGGAGTGGAAAGGGTATCGACGGGCAGTACTTC
. | once | TRBJ1-6 | TRBV6-6 | CASSYPPRGPTLHF | TGTGCCAGCAGTTACCCGCCCCGGGGCCCGACCCTCCACTTT